The 25 T cell receptor beta chains in this list originate from one sample, sequenced in a study of T-cell reconstitution after alpha-beta-depleted transplantation in children. The library targeted TCRbeta and was prepared with unique molecular identifiers. One entry per CDR3 protein results from TCRdb running MiXCR on the PCR reads. The sample has 900,000 or so distinct CDR3 sequences, approximately 15% seen once; the top ten hold about 5%. The input for sequencing was PBMCs, mostly from graft donor cells, taken 360 days after TCRalphabeta/CD19-depleted stem cell transplant. The receptors were sampled from a male patient younger than 18 who had a stem cell transplant for acute lymphoblastic leukemia, so the T cells may come from the graft donor.

V usage is TRBV10-3 and J usage is TRBJ2-5; 9 bases line up with TRBD2. This CDR3 has 14 amino acids. Germline V gives CDR1 ENHRY, CDR2 SYGVKD. J lost 5 bases, V lost 7 bases, and 8 bases had no gene match. The DNA of the CDR3 is TGTGCCATCATGGCGGGAGGGCCTTGGGAGACCCAGTACTTC. It specifies CAIMAGGPWETQYF.

This clonotype was detected a few times. This sequence joins TRBV27 and TRBJ2-1; D unresolved. CDR1 and CDR2 (germline): MNHEY, SMNVEV (reference sequence). V lost 3 bases and J 0 bases, leaving 9 bases between the germline ends. This CDR3 region has 15 residues. The CDR3 coding sequence is TGTGCCAGCAGTTTCGGCGGCGACTCCTACAATGAGCAGTTCTTC. This sequence encodes CASSFGGDSYNEQFF.

The sample holds a few counts of this clonotype. The chain carries TRBV27 and TRBJ2-1; D unresolved. Trimming removed 4 bases at V and 8 bases at J, with 18 bases between. The CDR3 covers 15 residues. In germline, CDR1 is MNHEY, CDR2 SMNVEV (reference sequence). In DNA form, the CDR3 reads TGTGCCAGCAGTTATGTGAAGGACCTTAGTGATGAGCAGTTCTTC. Translated, it gives CASSYVKDLSDEQFF.

The V gene is TRBV12-3 or TRBV12-4, the J gene TRBJ2-1; no clear D gene. This CDR3 is built from 15 residues. V was shortened by 3 bases and J by 4 bases, with 13 bases between the two germline ends. The chain's CDR3 is CASSFTTKDYNEQFF. CDR3 DNA: TGTGCCAGCAGTTTTACGACAAAGGATTACAATGAGCAGTTCTTC.

The gene calls are TRBV12-3 or TRBV12-4 and TRBJ2-3, with no clear D. The germline V and J ends were trimmed by 0 bases and 1 base, with 8 bases remaining between them. The length of the CDR3 is 15 residues. The CDR3 sequence: CASSLAGVRTDTQYF. The DNA for the CDR3 is TGTGCCAGCAGTTTAGCCGGAGTTCGCACAGATACGCAGTATTTT.

CDR3 nucleotide sequence: TGTGCCAGCAGCTGGGGGACTAGCGAATTCACAGATACGCAGTATTTT. Amino acids: CASSWGTSEFTDTQYF. The chain carries TRBV11-2 and TRBJ2-3, with TRBD2 matching 10 bases. With 4 bases clipped from V and 2 bases from J, the junction kept 6 bases outside the gene matches. The CDR3 runs to 16 residues. Germline assignment: CDR1 SGHAT and CDR2 FQNNGV.

The V gene is TRBV15, the J gene TRBJ2-3, with no clear D. Trimming stripped 0 bases from V and 2 bases from J, with 12 bases between. Germline V gene lookup returns CDR1 LNHNV and CDR2 YYDKDF (reference sequence). The CDR3 is 16 residues long. CDR3 loop: CATSRDLNRVTDTQYF. CDR3 nucleotide sequence: TGTGCCACCAGCAGAGATCTCAATCGGGTCACAGATACGCAGTATTTT.

The CDR3 reads CATSRDPPSGRPRSYNEQFF. CDR3 DNA: TGTGCCACCAGCAGAGATCCCCCTAGCGGGAGGCCTCGCTCCTACAATGAGCAGTTCTTC. V is TRBV15 and J is TRBJ2-1, with 11 bases that match TRBD2. J gave up 0 bases and V 0 bases, and 10 bases lay outside the gene matches. Germline CDR1 LNHNV, CDR2 YYDKDF (reference sequence). This CDR3 comprises 20 residues. The complete variable domain, with remaining parts taken from reference TRBV15 and TRBJ2-1, reads DAMVIQNPRYQVTQFGKPVTLSCSQTLNHNVMYWYQQKSSQAPKLLFHYYDKDFNNEADTPDNFQSRRPNTSFCFLDIRSPGLGDTAMYLCATSRDPPSGRPRSYNEQFFGPGTRLTVL.

There are a few counts of this clonotype. This chain uses TRBV27 with TRBJ2-7; D not certain. V lost 7 bases, J lost 7 bases, and 14 bases lay in between. The CDR3 consists of 12 residues. CDR1 and CDR2 from the germline V gene are MNHEY and SMNVEV (reference sequence). CDR3 nucleotide sequence: TGTGCCAGCAAGCGTCCGGTCGGGGAGCAGTACTTC. Translated: CASKRPVGEQYF.

This clonotype appeared a few times. The V and J genes are TRBV6-1 and TRBJ2-5, with TRBD2 matching 10 bases. The J segment lost 5 bases and the V segment lost 10 bases, leaving 16 bases of the junction unmatched. This CDR3 contains 16 residues. Germline V CDR1 and CDR2: MNHNS, SASEGT. The CDR3 sequence: CATTRGASGSRETQYF. The CDR3 coding sequence is TGTGCCACCACCCGGGGAGCTAGCGGGAGCAGGGAGACCCAGTACTTC.

This clonotype was counted at least ten times. The chain is built from TRBV12-3 or TRBV12-4 and TRBJ2-7; D call uncertain. There are 12 residues in the CDR3. Trimming took 6 bases from V and 7 from J, leaving 13 bases between them. CDR3 sequence reads: CASSHPKIEQYF. CDR3 DNA: TGTGCCAGCAGCCACCCAAAAATTGAGCAGTACTTC.

This clonotype was observed a few times. V and J are TRBV4-2 and TRBJ2-7; D tentatively reads TRBD1 or TRBD2 (5 bases each). There are 15 residues in the CDR3. Trimming removed 4 bases from V and 3 bases from J, with 16 bases in between. Germline V lookup: CDR1 LGHNA, CDR2 YNFKEQ. The CDR3 nucleotides read TGTGCCAGCAGCCTTAGGACGGGGACGAGCTACGAGCAGTACTTC. It is translated as CASSLRTGTSYEQYF.

V is TRBV6-1 and J is TRBJ2-3; 7 positions match TRBD2. V lost 6 bases and J lost 4; bases outside the gene matches: 22. The germline V gene has CDR1 MNHNS and CDR2 SASEGT. This CDR3 is built from 19 residues. The chain's CDR3 is CASSNFYMGGRGGSDTQYF. CDR3 nucleotides: TGTGCCAGCAGCAACTTTTACATGGGCGGGAGAGGCGGATCAGATACGCAGTATTTT.

There are a few counts of this clonotype. The chain joins TRBV18 to TRBJ2-7, with D unclear. The CDR3 is made up of 14 amino acids. Deletions cut 2 bases from V and 0 bases from J, with 8 bases between. Per the germline V gene, CDR1 is KGHSH and CDR2 is LQKENI. The CDR3 coding sequence is TGTGCCAGCTCACCAGTCGGATCCTCCTACGAGCAGTACTTC. Its translation is CASSPVGSSYEQYF.

This clonotype occurred a few times. V usage is TRBV4-1 and J usage is TRBJ2-3; no reliable D call. The V gene lost 0 bases and the J gene lost 0 bases, with 13 bases spanning the gap. The CDR3 spans 17 residues. CDR1 and CDR2 from the germline V gene are MGHRA and YSYEKL. CDR3 DNA sequence: TGCGCCAGCAGCCAAGACCTCTTGGTCCCCAGCACAGATACGCAGTATTTT. Amino acids: CASSQDLLVPSTDTQYF.

This clonotype has only a few counts. The chain recombines TRBV29-1 with TRBJ2-2; D unresolved. Germline-derived CDR1 and CDR2 are SQVTM and ANQGSEA. The CDR3 loop spans 14 amino acids. Trimming took 2 bases from V and 2 from J, leaving 9 bases between them. As DNA, the CDR3 is TGCAGCGTTGAACTGGATCCCAACACCGGGGAGCTGTTTTTT. This sequence encodes CSVELDPNTGELFF.

This rearrangement joins TRBV4-1 to TRBJ2-3; no clear D. This CDR3 is built from 14 residues. Trimming took off 2 bases at V and 7 bases at J, with 13 bases between the two ends. In germline, CDR1 is MGHRA, CDR2 YSYEKL. The CDR3 region has the DNA TGCGCCAGCAGCCAACCGTACGACAAGAATACGCAGTATTTT. Translation gives CASSQPYDKNTQYF.

This clonotype was recorded at least ten times. The V and J genes are TRBV2 and TRBJ2-7; 8 nucleotides line up with TRBD2. Unmatched junction bases numbered 12, after V lost 6 bases and J lost 2 bases. This CDR3 contains 16 residues. The germline V gene encodes CDR1 SNHLY and CDR2 FYNNEI. The CDR3 coding sequence is TGTGCCAGCAGGGCACCTAGGGGACTAGGGACCTACGAGCAGTACTTC. Translated, it gives CASRAPRGLGTYEQYF. Filled out from reference TRBV2 and TRBJ2-7, the complete variable domain reads EPEVTQTPSHQVTQMGQEVILRCVPISNHLYFYWYRQILGQKVEFLVSFYNNEISEKSEIFDDQFSVERPDGSNFTLKIRSTKLEDSAMYFCASRAPRGLGTYEQYFGPGTRLTVT.

At least ten counts were recorded for this clonotype. The chain employs TRBV12-3 or TRBV12-4 and TRBJ1-3; no definite D call. This CDR3 comprises 17 residues. V was clipped by 3 bases and J by 0 bases, with 15 bases between them. As DNA, the CDR3 is TGTGCCAGCAGTTTCCGTCAGAATGCCTTCTCTGGAAACACCATATATTTT. It specifies CASSFRQNAFSGNTIYF.

The chain couples TRBV5-1 to TRBJ2-7, with 7 bases aligning to TRBD2. CDR1 is SGHRS and CDR2 is YFSETQ in the germline V gene. Germline trimming cut 5 bases from V and 4 bases from J; bases unmatched to any gene: 9. The CDR3 is 14 residues long. The CDR3 loop is CASRSGGSLYEQYF. In nucleotides, the CDR3 is TGCGCCAGCAGATCGGGCGGGAGCCTTTACGAGCAGTACTTC.

The CDR3 loop reads CASSSGDPRQPQHF. CDR3 nucleotide sequence: TGTGCCAGCAGCTCCGGAGACCCCCGTCAGCCCCAGCATTTT. The V call is TRBV5-8, the J call TRBJ1-5; D uncertain. CDR3 length: 14 amino acids. CDR1 and CDR2 (germline): SGHTS, YDEGEE. Trimming pared 3 bases from V and 6 bases from J, leaving 13 bases between.

This rearrangement joins TRBV20-1 to TRBJ2-1; 15 nucleotides agree with TRBD2. CDR1 and CDR2 from the germline V gene are DFQATT and SNEGSKA (reference sequence). The CDR3 length is 18 residues. V lost 6 bases and J lost 4; bases outside the gene matches: 13. DNA for the CDR3: TGCAGTGCCCCTCAACCGGGACTAGCGGGGGGTTATTACAATGAGCAGTTCTTC. Translating gives CSAPQPGLAGGYYNEQFF.

CDR3 sequence reads: CASSDRVGQPQHF. CDR3 in DNA: TGTGCCAGTAGTGACAGGGTTGGTCAGCCCCAGCATTTT. The chain recombines TRBV19 with TRBJ1-5; TRBD1 aligns across 7 bases. In germline, CDR1 is LNHDA, CDR2 SQIVND (reference sequence). This CDR3 region has 13 residues. V trimming: 5 bases; J trimming: 6 bases; junction bases outside the gene matches: 4.

The V and J genes are TRBV12-3 or TRBV12-4 and TRBJ2-1; 7 bases match TRBD2. With 5 bases clipped from V and 3 bases from J, the junction kept 13 bases outside the gene matches. This CDR3 spans 17 amino acids. Here the CDR3 DNA reads TGTGCCAGCAGTCCATCGAGGGGACTACCCAACTACAATGAGCAGTTCTTC. Its translation: CASSPSRGLPNYNEQFF.

This rearrangement joins TRBV9 to TRBJ2-2; D not certain. V gave up 4 bases and J gave up 5 bases, with 6 bases separating them. CDR1 and CDR2 (germline): SGDLS, YYNGEE. CDR3 length: 12 residues. The chain's CDR3 is CASSSQTGELFF. As DNA, the CDR3 is TGTGCCAGCAGCAGTCAGACCGGGGAGCTGTTTTTT.